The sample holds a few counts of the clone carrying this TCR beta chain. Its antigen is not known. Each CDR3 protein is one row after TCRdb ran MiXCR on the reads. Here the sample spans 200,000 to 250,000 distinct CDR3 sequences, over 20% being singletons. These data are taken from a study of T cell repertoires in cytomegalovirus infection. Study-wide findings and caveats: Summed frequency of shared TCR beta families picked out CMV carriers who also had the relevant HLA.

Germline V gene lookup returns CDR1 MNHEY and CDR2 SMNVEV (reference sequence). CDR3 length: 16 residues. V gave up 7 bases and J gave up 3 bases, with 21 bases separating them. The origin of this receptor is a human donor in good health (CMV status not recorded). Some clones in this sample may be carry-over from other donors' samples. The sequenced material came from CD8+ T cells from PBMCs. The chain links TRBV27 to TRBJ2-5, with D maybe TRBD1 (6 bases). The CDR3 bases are TGTGCCAGCATGGGGGTACAGGGATTACGAAAAGAGACCCAGTACTTC. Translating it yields CASMGVQGLRKETQYF.